These 9 T cell receptor beta chains came from one sample sequenced in a study of vaccination and CD4 T cells after COVID-19 (dated 2022 in TCRdb). The treatment or condition label here, explained by the study, means: roughly ten-day PBMC culture with coronavirus spike peptide pools or control peptides (ViraFEST assay). CD4+ T cells from unexposed donors were collected before the COVID-19 pandemic (2011-2018). Their specific antigens are unknown. Library creation used PCR. Sequencing relied on an Illumina iSeq 100. DNA from cultured CD4+ T cells was subjected to TCR sequencing with the Oncomine TCR Beta short-read assay at the Johns Hopkins FTIC core. The public reads were quality trimmed at Q25 with fastp and then assembled into clones with MiXCR by TCRdb, keeping productive beta chains. Each CDR3 protein gets just one entry, which takes the most common genes and DNA from the rows behind it. The sample table contains about 7,000 distinct CDR3 sequences; only one count was recorded for approximately 33% of them. Clones ranked in the top ten supply 15% to 20% of the sample.

The sample taken for sequencing was CD4+ T cells from blood, cultured in vitro. Receptor source: a human donor in good health.

The CDR3 loop is CASVAGLQETQYF. CDR3 in DNA: TGTGCCAGCGTGGCGGGGCTCCAAGAGACCCAGTACTTC. The V call is TRBV6-1, the J call TRBJ2-5; tentatively, D is TRBD2 (6 bases). This CDR3 contains 13 residues. The germline V gene has CDR1 MNHNS and CDR2 SASEGT. The V end was cut by 8 bases, the J end by 1 base, with 11 bases between.

This clonotype came up once. The chain combines TRBV12-3 or TRBV12-4 with TRBJ1-6; D gene unclear. Trimming stripped 0 bases from V and 9 bases from J, with 3 bases between. The CDR3 consists of 12 residues. The CDR3 DNA sequence: TGTGCCAGCAGTTTAGCCGGTTCACCCCTCCACTTT. The encoded protein is CASSLAGSPLHF.

The chain is built from TRBV29-1 and TRBJ2-7; 10 nucleotides match TRBD2. Germline V CDR1 and CDR2: SQVTM, ANQGSEA. CDR3 length: 16 amino acids. V lost 7 bases and J lost 6; bases outside the gene matches: 18. The CDR3 here is CSAALGDEREGAEQYF. CDR3 DNA: TGCAGCGCCGCCTTAGGGGATGAGCGGGAGGGAGCCGAGCAGTACTTC.

This chain uses TRBV5-4 with TRBJ1-1; TRBD1 matches at 8 bases. V shed 0 bases and J 6 bases; nucleotides not matched to a gene: 7. This CDR3 contains 15 residues. Germline-derived CDR1 and CDR2 are SGHNT and YYREEE (reference sequence). This CDR3 is CASSLGGRGQAEAFF. For the CDR3, the DNA is TGTGCCAGCAGCTTGGGGGGGAGGGGACAGGCTGAAGCTTTCTTT.

The rearrangement joins TRBV5-1 to TRBJ2-1; the D is unclear. CDR1 and CDR2 (germline): SGHRS, YFSETQ. This CDR3 is built from 15 residues. Trimming took off 4 bases at V and 2 bases at J, with 13 bases between the two ends. CDR3 in DNA: TGCGCCAGCAGCGTGCCGGCCCATGCCTACAATGAGCAGTTCTTC. Its protein product is CASSVPAHAYNEQFF.

The V call is TRBV20-1, the J call TRBJ2-2; 12 nucleotides match TRBD2. Trimming cost V 4 bases and J 6 bases; bases outside gene matches: 3. Germline lookup yields CDR1 DFQATT and CDR2 SNEGSKA (reference sequence). The CDR3 has 14 amino acids. The DNA for the CDR3 is TGCAGTGCTACGACTAGCGGGAGTCCCGGGGAGCTGTTTTTT. This codes for CSATTSGSPGELFF.

This clonotype has just a few counts. The chain is built from TRBV27 and TRBJ2-4; TRBD1 is a possible D gene (6 bases). Germline loops: CDR1 MNHEY, CDR2 SMNVEV (reference sequence). Trimming took 5 bases from V and 0 from J, leaving 14 bases between them. This CDR3 has 16 residues. The CDR3 DNA reads as TGTGCCAGCAGTCTTAGGACAGAAGTAGCCAAAAACATTCAGTACTTC. It specifies CASSLRTEVAKNIQYF.

This sequence joins TRBV24-1 and TRBJ1-5, with TRBD1 as a possible D gene (5 bases). Germline values: CDR1 KGHDR, CDR2 SFDVKD. CDR3 length: 13 residues. Trimming removed 3 bases from V and 7 bases from J, with 9 bases in between. The CDR3 loop reads CATSDHGGQPQHF. In DNA, the CDR3 is TGTGCCACCAGTGATCACGGGGGGCAGCCCCAGCATTTT.

This clonotype occurred a few times. The chain uses TRBV7-6 and TRBJ2-5; 14 nucleotides align to TRBD2. The CDR3 runs 17 residues. The V gene's germline CDR1 is SGHVS and CDR2 FNYEAQ. V lost 5 bases, J lost 2 bases, and 7 bases stayed unmatched. This CDR3 is CASSRAGTSGRQETQYF. The CDR3 nucleotides read TGTGCCAGCAGCCGAGCCGGGACTAGCGGGAGACAAGAGACCCAGTACTTC.